A single sample is the source of the 26 T cell receptor beta chains below, sequenced in a study of blood T cell repertoires in COVID-19. The table came from immunoSEQ multiplex PCR; TCRdb's copy has only in-frame clones and leaves some out. The sample holds under 200,000 clones, roughly 80% seen once. The sequenced sample was peripheral blood. Receptors were obtained from a human donor in a cohort sampled during active COVID-19.

V usage is TRBV2 and J usage is TRBJ1-6; 10 positions match TRBD1. V trimming: 9 bases; J trimming: 8 bases; junction bases outside the gene matches: 4. This CDR3 is 13 amino acids long. The V gene's germline CDR1 is SNHLY and CDR2 FYNNEI. CDR3 sequence reads: CARMTGGDSPLHF. CDR3 coding DNA: TGTGCCAGGATGACAGGGGGCGATTCACCCCTCCACTTT.

The chain recombines TRBV11-2 with TRBJ2-4, with a tentative D call TRBD1 (6 bases). Germline values: CDR1 SGHAT, CDR2 FQNNGV. V lost 9 bases and J 0 bases, leaving 12 bases between the germline ends. The CDR3 totals 14 residues. The CDR3 loop is CASDPGQAKNIQYF. In nucleotides, the CDR3 is TGTGCCAGTGATCCGGGACAAGCCAAAAACATTCAGTACTTC.

This rearrangement joins TRBV19 to TRBJ1-2, with 8 bases aligning to TRBD1. Trimming at V came to 6 bases and at J to 8 bases, leaving 14 bases not matched to a gene. This CDR3 has 15 residues. Germline CDR1 LNHDA, CDR2 SQIVND (reference sequence). The CDR3 is CASRKLGTGGFGYTF. For the CDR3, the DNA is TGTGCCAGTAGAAAGTTGGGGACAGGTGGATTCGGCTACACCTTC.

The genes are TRBV9 and TRBJ2-5, with 7 bases matching TRBD2. The germline gives CDR1 SGDLS, CDR2 YYNGEE. The CDR3 spans 14 residues. V lost 0 bases and J lost 2; bases outside the gene matches: 1. For the CDR3, the DNA is TGTGCCAGCAGCGTAGCAGCGGGGCAAGAGACCCAGTACTTC. Translating gives CASSVAAGQETQYF.

The chain couples TRBV6-5 to TRBJ2-1, with 9 bases identical to TRBD1. CDR1 and CDR2 (germline): MNHEY, SVGAGI. The CDR3 has 15 residues. The V and J ends lost 6 bases and 4 bases, in that order; junction bases with no gene match: 7. The CDR3 DNA is TGTGCCAGCAGGGTTTACGACAGGGGGTACAATGAGCAGTTCTTC. This translates into CASRVYDRGYNEQFF.

A few counts support this clone. The CDR3 sequence is CASSFGSSYEQYF. The CDR3 coding sequence is TGTGCCAGCAGTTTTGGCAGCTCCTACGAGCAGTACTTC. V is TRBV12-3 or TRBV12-4 and J is TRBJ2-7; D ambiguous. This CDR3 has 13 residues. The V and J ends lost 3 bases and 0 bases respectively, with 6 bases between them.

This sequence joins TRBV7-9 and TRBJ1-1; 8 bases agree with TRBD1. This CDR3 comprises 16 residues. The junction had 11 bases not matched to a gene; V was cut back by 4 bases and J by 4 bases. Germline values: CDR1 SEHNR, CDR2 FQNEAQ (reference sequence). CDR3 nucleotides: TGTGCCAGCAGCTCAACGCCCGGGACAGGAGCCACTGAAGCTTTCTTT. As protein: CASSSTPGTGATEAFF.

The chain combines TRBV13 with TRBJ2-1; 10 bases are a match to TRBD2. The CDR3 loop spans 15 amino acids. Germline V gene data show CDR1 as PRHDT and CDR2 as FYEKMQ (reference sequence). V trimming: 4 bases; J trimming: 5 bases; junction bases outside the gene matches: 5. CDR3 loop: CASSSGLALNNEQFF. CDR3 nucleotide sequence: TGTGCCAGCAGCTCGGGACTAGCGCTAAACAATGAGCAGTTCTTC.

This clone was observed once. The chain is built from TRBV5-1 and TRBJ2-7, with 10 bases aligning to TRBD1. Per the germline V gene, CDR1 is SGHRS and CDR2 is YFSETQ. With V trimmed by 0 bases and J by 1 base, 4 bases remained unmatched. The CDR3 extends over 16 amino acids. The DNA for the CDR3 is TGCGCCAGCAGCTTGGTTGGGGGACAGGGGTCCTACGAGCAGTACTTC. Translating it yields CASSLVGGQGSYEQYF.

This clone was counted a single time. The rearrangement uses TRBV24-1 and TRBJ1-1; D might be TRBD1 (5 bases). The germline CDR1 and CDR2 sequences are KGHDR and SFDVKD. The V end was cut by 8 bases, the J end by 6 bases, with 12 bases between. This CDR3 comprises 12 residues. CDR3 in DNA: TGTGCCACCAAGGCACCGGGGGCTGAAGCTTTCTTT. Its translation: CATKAPGAEAFF.

The V and J genes are TRBV3-1 (or the pseudogene TRBV3-2) and TRBJ2-5, with 9 bases that match TRBD1. CDR3 length equals 14 residues. V shed 4 bases and J 5 bases; nucleotides not matched to a gene: 5. Germline V gives CDR1 LGHDT, CDR2 YNNKEL (reference sequence). The CDR3 nucleotides read TGTGCCAGCAGCCCCACAGGGGGCCGGGAGACCCAGTACTTC. Protein product: CASSPTGGRETQYF.

The sample holds one count of this clone. The J gene is TRBJ2-1, the V gene TRBV14; a weak D match, TRBD2 (5 bases). The CDR3 sequence is 16 residues long. CDR1 is SGHDN, CDR2 FVKESK, per germline. V was trimmed by 5 bases and J by 4 bases, leaving 18 bases between them. The CDR3 bases are TGTGCCAGCAGCTCGTACCGGGATTCATTTTACAATGAGCAGTTCTTC. It translates to CASSSYRDSFYNEQFF.

V and J are TRBV5-4 and TRBJ1-1; TRBD1 matches 8 bases. CDR1 SGHNT and CDR2 YYREEE come from the germline V gene (reference sequence). V was pared by 4 bases and J by 4 bases, with 6 bases of the junction left unmatched. The CDR3 has 14 residues. The CDR3, as DNA: TGTGCCAGCAGCGGAGGGACAGGAATCACTGAAGCTTTCTTT. Its protein product is CASSGGTGITEAFF.

The rearrangement links TRBV5-5 to TRBJ1-2; D is ambiguous. This CDR3 is 16 amino acids long. Between the trimmed V and J ends, which lost 2 bases and 1 base, there was a span of 15 bases. Germline CDR1 is SGHKS and CDR2 is YYEKEE (reference sequence). The CDR3 nucleotides read TGTGCCAGCAGCTTACAAGATTTGACATTTAACTATGGCTACACCTTC. This translates into CASSLQDLTFNYGYTF.

The chain carries TRBV7-6 and TRBJ2-7; TRBD2 matches at 7 bases. Germline trimming cut 1 base from V and 4 bases from J; bases unmatched to any gene: 7. The CDR3 runs to 15 residues. The V gene's germline CDR1 is SGHVS and CDR2 FNYEAQ. The CDR3 nucleotides read TGTGCCAGCAGCTTAGAGGCAGGGACTAAGTACGAGCAGTACTTC. Translating gives CASSLEAGTKYEQYF.

This chain joins TRBV6-5 and TRBJ2-1, with 8 positions matching TRBD1. The V segment lost 2 bases and the J segment 11 bases; nucleotides outside the gene matches: 8. This CDR3 spans 14 amino acids. Per germline, CDR1 MNHEY and CDR2 SVGAGI. The CDR3 bases are TGTGCCAGCAGTTACACGTACAGGGGGATAAAGCAGTTCTTC. It codes for CASSYTYRGIKQFF.

V and J are TRBV14 and TRBJ2-7; 9 nucleotides match TRBD2. CDR1 is SGHDN and CDR2 is FVKESK in the germline V gene. There are 20 residues in the CDR3. J gave up 3 bases and V 0 bases, and 18 bases lay outside the gene matches. The CDR3 protein is CASSQDLFRDLSGSIYEQYF. The CDR3 DNA follows: TGTGCCAGCAGCCAAGATTTATTTCGGGATCTTAGCGGGAGCATCTACGAGCAGTACTTC.

The chain combines TRBV7-2 with TRBJ2-7; 9 bases match TRBD1. Germline CDR1 SGHTA, CDR2 FQGNSA. This CDR3 region has 14 residues. V dropped 5 bases and J dropped 2; count of bases not matched to a gene: 4. The CDR3 DNA is TGTGCCAGCAGCATCGGGACAGGGACCTACGAGCAGTACTTC. Amino acids: CASSIGTGTYEQYF. Supplemented by reference TRBV7-2 and TRBJ2-7, the full variable domain reads GAGVSQSPSNKVTEKGKDVELRCDPISGHTALYWYRQSLGQGLEFLIYFQGNSAPDKSGLPSDRFSAERTGGSVSTLTIQRTQQEDSAVYLCASSIGTGTYEQYFGPGTRLTVT.

The chain employs TRBV5-1 and TRBJ1-1, with 11 bases identical to TRBD1. From germline, CDR1 is SGHRS and CDR2 YFSETQ. CDR3 length equals 14 residues. Trimming cost V 4 bases and J 8 bases; bases outside gene matches: 7. The CDR3 DNA reads as TGCGCCAGCAGCCCCTGGACAGGGGGCAAAGAAGCTTTCTTT. Its translation is CASSPWTGGKEAFF.

The chain is built from TRBV4-2 and TRBJ2-6; D unclear. The V end lost 0 bases, the J end lost 0 bases, and 6 bases lay between the germline ends. Germline V CDR1 and CDR2: LGHNA, YNFKEQ. This CDR3 has 16 residues. CDR3: CASSQEFGSGANVLTF. Here the CDR3 DNA reads TGTGCCAGCAGCCAAGAATTCGGCTCTGGGGCCAACGTCCTGACTTTC.

The CDR3 DNA reads TGTGCCAGCAGCAGAAGAGGGGGGGCTGGGGCCAACGTCCTGACTTTC. Amino acids: CASSRRGGAGANVLTF. V and J are TRBV7-2 and TRBJ2-6; perhaps TRBD2 as D (7 bases). Germline lookup yields CDR1 SGHTA and CDR2 FQGNSA. V lost 5 bases to trimming and J lost 2 bases, with 13 bases between them. This CDR3 comprises 16 residues.

The rearrangement links TRBV7-2 to TRBJ2-5; the match to TRBD1 covers 9 bases. Germline CDR1 and CDR2: SGHTA and FQGNSA. V trimming: 0 bases; J trimming: 2 bases; junction bases outside the gene matches: 16. This CDR3 comprises 20 residues. In DNA, the CDR3 is TGTGCCAGCAGCTTAGCCTCGGGACAGGGCTTCGGTACACCACAAGAGACCCAGTACTTC. Translation gives CASSLASGQGFGTPQETQYF.

CDR3 sequence: CASSPRGGVTDTQYF. CDR3 in DNA: TGTGCCAGCAGCCCCCGGGGGGGGGTTACAGATACGCAGTATTTT. This chain links TRBV4-2 with TRBJ2-3, with TRBD2 matching over 8 bases. Trimming cost V 4 bases and J 3 bases; bases outside gene matches: 6. The germline V gene encodes CDR1 LGHNA and CDR2 YNFKEQ. CDR3 size: 15 residues.

This chain uses TRBV25-1 with TRBJ2-7, with TRBD2 identical over 7 bases. CDR3 size: 15 residues. From germline, CDR1 is MGHDK and CDR2 SYGVNS. J gave up 2 bases and V 2 bases, and 6 bases lay outside the gene matches. The CDR3 reads CASSEGGVPPYEQYF. The CDR3 bases are TGTGCCAGCAGTGAAGGGGGGGTTCCCCCCTACGAGCAGTACTTC.

This clone was observed a few times. The chain is built from TRBV10-3 and TRBJ2-7, with 9 bases aligning to TRBD1. The CDR3 spans 16 residues. The V gene's germline CDR1 is ENHRY and CDR2 SYGVKD. Trimming cost V 6 bases and J 6 bases; bases outside gene matches: 15. CDR3: CAIREGTGQGPAEQYF. Written as DNA, the CDR3 is TGTGCCATCAGGGAGGGAACGGGACAGGGTCCAGCCGAGCAGTACTTC.

This clone was recorded only once. The chain joins TRBV18 to TRBJ1-4, with 11 bases that match TRBD1. After removal of 3 bases from V and 7 bases from J, the junction contained 4 bases not matched to a gene. Germline-derived CDR1 and CDR2 are KGHSH and LQKENI. The CDR3 consists of 15 residues. The CDR3 DNA sequence: TGTGCCAGCTCACCTTCGGGGACAGGGGGTGAAAAACTGTTTTTT. This encodes CASSPSGTGGEKLFF.